The rows below give T cell receptor beta chains drawn from one sample of a study of beta chain features in type 1 diabetes. Generated by immunoSEQ multiplex PCR, the TCRdb table keeps only in-frame clones and is missing some. Seen here are nearly 250,000 clones, roughly an eighth observed once, and the top ten hold around 0.026%. Sequencing used naive CD4+ T cells from blood. The receptors stem from a middle-aged woman in good health. CDR3s include the opening cysteine and the closing phenylalanine or tryptophan. A D gene is named only where the DNA matches it firmly. Clone size is shown for a subset of rows, as once, few, many or a class of expanded clone.

14	TRBV2	once	NA	TRBJ2-3	CASSEAVVTDTQYF	TGTGCCAGCAGTGAAGCTGTAGTCACAGATACGCAGTATTTT
13	TRBV6-1	few	NA	TRBJ1-2	CASSAARVDGYTF	TGTGCCAGCAGTGCGGCCAGGGTGGATGGCTACACCTTC
16	TRBV15	NA	TRBD2	TRBJ2-1	CATSRVSRGGYNEQFF	TGTGCCACCAGCAGAGTGAGTCGCGGGGGGTACAATGAGCAGTTCTTC
13	TRBV7-9	few	TRBD1	TRBJ1-2	CASSLQGAQGYTF	TGTGCCAGCAGCCTACAGGGGGCGCAAGGCTACACCTTC
15	TRBV9	NA	NA	TRBJ1-2	CASSAGGGAGYGYTF	TGTGCCAGCAGCGCCGGGGGAGGGGCCGGTTATGGCTACACCTTC
14	TRBV7-2	NA	TRBD2	TRBJ2-1	CATSARTSSHEQFF	TGTGCCACTTCGGCCCGGACTAGCTCCCATGAGCAGTTCTTC
14	TRBV4-3	few	NA	TRBJ2-3	CASSQEAPPDTQYF	TGCGCCAGCAGCCAAGAAGCCCCTCCAGATACGCAGTATTTT
13	TRBV13	few	NA	TRBJ2-5	CASSFRTRETQYF	TGTGCCAGCAGCTTTCGAACGAGGGAGACCCAGTACTTC
15	TRBV5-6	few	NA	TRBJ1-2	CASSAGPIQTRGYTF	TGTGCCAGCAGCGCGGGGCCCATACAGACACGGGGCTACACCTTC
15	TRBV13	NA	TRBD1	TRBJ2-7	CASSYRGLTAYEQYF	TGTGCCAGCTCCTACAGGGGGCTTACCGCCTACGAGCAGTACTTC
17	TRBV10-2	once	TRBD2	TRBJ2-1	CASRGTSGGAWSNEQFF	TGCGCCAGCCGCGGGACTAGCGGGGGGGCATGGTCCAATGAGCAGTTCTTC
11	TRBV20-1	NA	NA	TRBJ2-7	CSARSRREQYF	TGCAGTGCTAGATCCAGGCGCGAGCAGTACTTC
13	TRBV7-6	NA	TRBD2	TRBJ2-7	CASQPGGSYEQYF	TGTGCCAGTCAGCCGGGGGGGTCCTACGAGCAGTACTTC
13	TRBV28	NA	NA	TRBJ1-2	CASSPPTGEGYTF	TGTGCCAGCAGTCCACCGACAGGCGAGGGCTACACCTTC
15	TRBV5-8	NA	TRBD1	TRBJ2-7	CASSLGGTGYYEQYF	TGTGCCAGCAGCTTGGGGGGGACAGGGTACTACGAGCAGTACTTC
13	TRBV29-1	NA	TRBD2	TRBJ2-5	CSVGGGGGETQYF	TGCAGCGTTGGGGGTGGCGGGGGAGAGACCCAGTACTTC
13	TRBV4-1	NA	TRBD1	TRBJ2-1	CASSQDPDTGEFF	TGCGCCAGCAGCCAAGATCCGGACACAGGGGAGTTCTTC
14	TRBV5-1	NA	NA	TRBJ2-5	CASSQQGVQETQYF	TGCGCCAGCAGCCAACAGGGAGTCCAAGAGACCCAGTACTTC
16	TRBV27	few	NA	TRBJ2-5	CASSFNAGRGGETQYF	TGTGCCAGCAGTTTTAATGCAGGGCGAGGTGGGGAGACCCAGTACTTC
15	TRBV5-1	NA	TRBD1	TRBJ2-7	CASSGGWDSTYEQYF	TGCGCCAGCAGCGGCGGTTGGGACAGTACCTACGAGCAGTACTTC
11	TRBV20-1	NA	NA	TRBJ1-2	CSARTGFTYTF	TGCAGTGCTCGCACAGGGTTTACCTACACCTTC
12	TRBV6-1	few	NA	TRBJ2-2	CASSADSGELFF	TGTGCCAGCAGTGCCGACAGCGGGGAGCTGTTTTTT
14	TRBV19	NA	NA	TRBJ2-1	CASSNWDGRNEQFF	TGTGCCAGTAGCAACTGGGACGGGAGAAATGAGCAGTTCTTC
17	TRBV29-1	NA	TRBD1	TRBJ1-2	CSVDPTGASPFNYGYTF	TGCAGCGTTGACCCTACAGGGGCGTCCCCTTTTAACTATGGCTACACCTTC
14	TRBV2	NA	NA	TRBJ1-5	CASSVSKSNQPQHF	TGTGCCAGCAGTGTGTCCAAAAGCAATCAGCCCCAGCATTTT
14	TRBV19	NA	NA	TRBJ1-1	CASRMTVLNTEAFF	TGTGCCAGTAGGATGACAGTCCTGAACACTGAAGCTTTCTTT
16	TRBV7-8	few	TRBD1	TRBJ1-2	CASSLAGDRVYSGYTF	TGTGCCAGCAGCTTAGCGGGGGACAGGGTGTACAGTGGCTACACCTTC
13	TRBV6-1	NA	NA	TRBJ1-2	CATRITGVSGYTF	TGTGCCACCAGAATCACAGGAGTTTCTGGCTACACCTTC
14	TRBV29-1	many	TRBD1	TRBJ1-6	CSVSGQGQNSPLHF	TGCAGCGTTTCGGGACAGGGGCAGAATTCACCCCTCCACTTT
15	TRBV5-1	NA	TRBD1	TRBJ1-1	CASSLTTGVSTEAFF	TGCGCCAGCAGCTTGACTACAGGGGTGAGCACTGAAGCTTTCTTT
20	TRBV21-1	NA	NA	TRBJ2-6	CASRLGGTGGWGTGANVLTF	NA
14	TRBV25-1	few	NA	TRBJ2-7	CASSDVGASYEQYF	TGTGCCAGCAGTGATGTGGGGGCCTCCTACGAGCAGTACTTC
15	TRBV5-1	few	TRBD2	TRBJ2-5	CASSFSGGDQETQYF	TGCGCCAGCAGCTTCAGCGGGGGAGACCAAGAGACCCAGTACTTC
13	TRBV2	NA	TRBD1	TRBJ1-5	CASSTGVNQPQHF	TGTGCCAGCAGTACAGGGGTCAATCAGCCCCAGCATTTT
15	TRBV14	NA	TRBD1	TRBJ2-7	CASSPWTGGEYEQYF	TGTGCCAGCAGCCCGTGGACAGGGGGGGAATACGAGCAGTACTTC
12	TRBV10-2	few	NA	TRBJ1-2	CASSVQLYGYTF	TGCGCCAGCAGTGTACAGCTCTATGGCTACACCTTC
13	TRBV11-2	NA	NA	TRBJ2-5	CASSRQGLETQYF	TGTGCCAGCAGCCGTCAGGGATTGGAGACCCAGTACTTC
15	TRBV10-1	NA	TRBD1	TRBJ2-1	CASIVRDREYNEQFF	TGCGCCAGCATAGTCCGGGACAGGGAGTACAATGAGCAGTTCTTC
14	TRBV7-8	few	NA	TRBJ2-1	CASSRGEAYNEQFF	TGTGCCAGCAGCCGAGGGGAGGCTTACAATGAGCAGTTCTTC
17	TRBV4-3	NA	TRBD2	TRBJ2-3	CASSQSTGTRLGDTQYF	TGCGCCAGCAGCCAGTCAACCGGGACTAGACTAGGGGATACGCAGTATTTT
15	TRBV28	few	TRBD1	TRBJ2-7	CASSLQGAGRYEQYF	TGTGCCAGCAGTCTCCAGGGGGCAGGACGTTACGAGCAGTACTTC
17	TRBV4-1	NA	TRBD1	TRBJ2-5	CASSQSGTGAYGETQYF	TGCGCCAGCAGCCAATCCGGGACAGGGGCCTACGGGGAGACCCAGTACTTC
16	TRBV18	NA	NA	TRBJ1-4	CASSPGMTGANEKLFF	TGTGCCAGCTCACCGGGGATGACAGGAGCTAATGAAAAACTGTTTTTT
15	TRBV10-2	few	NA	TRBJ2-7	CASSERLATAYEQYF	TGCGCCAGCAGTGAGAGGCTAGCTACTGCCTACGAGCAGTACTTC
13	TRBV19	few	TRBD1	TRBJ2-1	CASNPGTGNEQFF	TGTGCCAGTAATCCAGGGACAGGGAATGAGCAGTTCTTC
13	TRBV11-2	NA	NA	TRBJ1-5	CASSLVGNQPQHF	TGTGCCAGCAGCTTAGTAGGCAATCAGCCCCAGCATTTT
14	TRBV19	few	NA	TRBJ2-2	CASSKPAGTGELFF	TGTGCCAGTAGTAAGCCTGCGGGCACCGGGGAGCTGTTTTTT
13	TRBV7-8	few	NA	TRBJ1-1	CASSLRLGTEAFF	TGTGCCAGCAGCTTAAGACTGGGCACTGAAGCTTTCTTT
19	TRBV5-1	NA	NA	TRBJ2-4	CASSFIVGTGNLAKNIQYF	TGCGCCAGCAGCTTTATTGTCGGAACAGGGAACTTAGCCAAAAACATTCAGTACTTC